The rows below give T cell receptor beta chains drawn from one sample of a study of T-cell reconstitution after alpha-beta-depleted transplantation in children. TCRdb redid the calling of the PCR reads with MiXCR, one entry per CDR3 protein. This table has hundreds of thousands of distinct CDR3 sequences, 10% to 15% appearing once. The sample consisted of PBMCs, taken from the stem cell graft. These receptors came from a human donor who donated a stem cell graft to a child with Fanconi anemia. The CDR3 runs from the conserved cysteine through the conserved F or W. Fields, in order: CDR3 protein, CDR3 DNA, V gene, J gene, D gene, clone size. The D gene is left open where the match is weak. Expanded clones get a size class; other rows say once, few or many, or leave the size out.

CDR3aa: CASGTGFYGYTF
CDR3nt: TGTGCTAGTGGCACAGGGTTTTATGGCTACACCTTC
v_gene: TRBV12-5
j_gene: TRBJ1-2
d_gene: -
abundance: many

CDR3aa: CASSVTTGGNTEAFF
CDR3nt: TGCGCCAGCAGCGTCACCACAGGGGGGAACACTGAAGCTTTCTTT
v_gene: TRBV5-1
j_gene: TRBJ1-1
d_gene: TRBD1
abundance: few

CDR3aa: CASSLWTETDTQYF
CDR3nt: TGCGCCAGCAGCCTATGGACAGAGACAGATACGCAGTATTTT
v_gene: TRBV5-1
j_gene: TRBJ2-3
d_gene: -
abundance: many

CDR3aa: CASSLLDRPYEQYF
CDR3nt: TGTGCCAGCAGCTTATTGGACAGGCCTTACGAGCAGTACTTC
v_gene: TRBV5-6
j_gene: TRBJ2-7
d_gene: TRBD1
abundance: -

CDR3aa: CASSWSRERGGTGEQFF
CDR3nt: TGCGCCAGCAGCTGGAGCCGGGAGCGGGGGGGCACGGGTGAGCAGTTCTTC
v_gene: TRBV5-1
j_gene: TRBJ2-1
d_gene: TRBD2
abundance: few

CDR3aa: CASSVYRDSNNQPQHF
CDR3nt: TGTGCCAGCAGCGTCTACCGGGACAGCAACAATCAGCCCCAGCATTTT
v_gene: TRBV5-6
j_gene: TRBJ1-5
d_gene: TRBD1
abundance: -

CDR3aa: CAWSGLGNTEAFF
CDR3nt: TGTGCCTGGAGTGGGCTTGGGAACACTGAAGCTTTCTTT
v_gene: TRBV30
j_gene: TRBJ1-1
d_gene: -
abundance: -

CDR3aa: CASSPPYLGSYNEQFF
CDR3nt: TGTGCCAGCTCACCACCGTATTTGGGGTCCTACAATGAGCAGTTCTTC
v_gene: TRBV18
j_gene: TRBJ2-1
d_gene: -
abundance: few

CDR3aa: CSALLPSTASYEQYF
CDR3nt: TGCAGTGCCCTCCTACCGTCGACTGCTTCCTACGAGCAGTACTTC
v_gene: TRBV20-1
j_gene: TRBJ2-7
d_gene: -
abundance: -

CDR3aa: CASSEWTSEETQYF
CDR3nt: TGTGCCAGCAGTGAATGGACTAGCGAGGAGACCCAGTACTTC
v_gene: TRBV2
j_gene: TRBJ2-5
d_gene: TRBD2
abundance: -

CDR3aa: CASSEQTGANVLTF
CDR3nt: TGTGCCAGCAGTGAACAGACTGGGGCCAACGTCCTGACTTTC
v_gene: TRBV6-4
j_gene: TRBJ2-6
d_gene: -
abundance: many

CDR3aa: CASSVLGRQETQYF
CDR3nt: TGTGCCAGCTCAGTCTTAGGGCGCCAAGAGACCCAGTACTTC
v_gene: TRBV18
j_gene: TRBJ2-5
d_gene: -
abundance: few

CDR3aa: CASSQGRGMNTDTQYF
CDR3nt: TGTGCCAGCAGCCAAGGGCGCGGTATGAACACAGATACGCAGTATTTT
v_gene: TRBV3-1
j_gene: TRBJ2-3
d_gene: -
abundance: -

CDR3aa: CASSLGGAWDNEQFF
CDR3nt: TGTGCCAGCAGCCTCGGGGGGGCCTGGGACAATGAGCAGTTCTTC
v_gene: TRBV6-1
j_gene: TRBJ2-1
d_gene: TRBD2
abundance: many

CDR3aa: CASSPTGVIYNEQFF
CDR3nt: TGTGCCAGCAGCCCCACGGGGGTAATTTACAATGAGCAGTTCTTC
v_gene: TRBV7-9
j_gene: TRBJ2-1
d_gene: -
abundance: once

CDR3aa: CASRLRHGPSTDTQYF
CDR3nt: TGTGCCAGCAGACTAAGACACGGGCCGAGCACAGATACGCAGTATTTT
v_gene: TRBV5-5
j_gene: TRBJ2-3
d_gene: -
abundance: once

CDR3aa: CSATTHDFGGNQPQHF
CDR3nt: TGCAGTGCCACAACTCACGATTTCGGGGGCAATCAGCCCCAGCATTTT
v_gene: TRBV20-1
j_gene: TRBJ1-5
d_gene: -
abundance: once

CDR3aa: CASSQDGWGRNEKLFF
CDR3nt: TGTGCCAGCAGCCAAGATGGGTGGGGGCGGAATGAAAAACTGTTTTTT
v_gene: TRBV4-2
j_gene: TRBJ1-4
d_gene: -
abundance: -

CDR3aa: CASSFLGGLGVTEAFF
CDR3nt: TGTGCCAGCAGCTTCTTAGGGGGGCTTGGGGTCACTGAAGCTTTCTTT
v_gene: TRBV5-6
j_gene: TRBJ1-1
d_gene: -
abundance: -

CDR3aa: CASSLVGRQETQYF
CDR3nt: TGCGCCAGCAGCTTGGTCGGGAGGCAAGAGACCCAGTACTTC
v_gene: TRBV5-1
j_gene: TRBJ2-5
d_gene: TRBD2
abundance: -

CDR3aa: CASSLGQGDSPLHF
CDR3nt: TGTGCCAGCAGCCTCGGACAGGGGGATTCACCCCTCCACTTT
v_gene: TRBV9
j_gene: TRBJ1-6
d_gene: TRBD1
abundance: many

CDR3aa: CASSLVGLAGGTDTQYF
CDR3nt: TGTGCCAGCAGTTTAGTCGGACTAGCGGGGGGCACAGATACGCAGTATTTT
v_gene: TRBV12-3/TRBV12-4
j_gene: TRBJ2-3
d_gene: TRBD2
abundance: -

CDR3aa: CASSFSTGANVLTF
CDR3nt: TGTGCCAGCAGTTTTAGTACTGGGGCCAACGTCCTGACTTTC
v_gene: TRBV12-3/TRBV12-4
j_gene: TRBJ2-6
d_gene: -
abundance: -

CDR3aa: CASSLGSDQETQYF
CDR3nt: TGTGCCAGCAGTTTGGGGTCAGACCAAGAGACCCAGTACTTC
v_gene: TRBV27
j_gene: TRBJ2-5
d_gene: -
abundance: many

CDR3aa: CASSQVLRGEQFF
CDR3nt: TGCGCCAGCAGCCAAGTCCTTAGGGGAGAGCAGTTCTTC
v_gene: TRBV4-3
j_gene: TRBJ2-1
d_gene: -
abundance: few

CDR3aa: CASSSLGLAGVTGELFF
CDR3nt: TGTGCCAGCAGTTCCCTGGGACTAGCGGGGGTCACCGGGGAGCTGTTTTTT
v_gene: TRBV12-3/TRBV12-4
j_gene: TRBJ2-2
d_gene: TRBD2
abundance: many

CDR3aa: CASSLRDRGLAGLRGETQYF
CDR3nt: TGTGCCAGCAGCTTAAGGGACAGGGGGCTAGCGGGGCTTAGGGGAGAGACCCAGTACTTC
v_gene: TRBV11-2
j_gene: TRBJ2-5
d_gene: TRBD1
abundance: few

CDR3aa: CSAWTETEQYF
CDR3nt: TGCAGCGCCTGGACAGAGACTGAGCAGTACTTC
v_gene: TRBV29-1
j_gene: TRBJ2-7
d_gene: -
abundance: many

CDR3aa: CAIGGLGSTDTQYF
CDR3nt: TGTGCCATCGGAGGTCTTGGAAGCACAGATACGCAGTATTTT
v_gene: TRBV10-3
j_gene: TRBJ2-3
d_gene: -
abundance: -

CDR3aa: CASSYLRTDTQYF
CDR3nt: TGTGCCAGCAGTTACTTGAGAACAGATACGCAGTATTTT
v_gene: TRBV6-2/TRBV6-3
j_gene: TRBJ2-3
d_gene: -
abundance: -

CDR3aa: CASRIGGGGPQETQYF
CDR3nt: TGTGCCAGCAGAATAGGTGGCGGGGGACCCCAAGAGACCCAGTACTTC
v_gene: TRBV7-2
j_gene: TRBJ2-5
d_gene: TRBD2
abundance: many

CDR3aa: CSARAETGNTEAFF
CDR3nt: TGCAGTGCTAGAGCGGAGACAGGAAACACTGAAGCTTTCTTT
v_gene: TRBV20-1
j_gene: TRBJ1-1
d_gene: -
abundance: few

CDR3aa: CASGGFTDTQYF
CDR3nt: TGTGCCAGCGGCGGATTCACAGATACGCAGTATTTT
v_gene: TRBV27
j_gene: TRBJ2-3
d_gene: -
abundance: -

CDR3aa: CASSQDRIPQETQYF
CDR3nt: TGTGCCAGCAGCCAAGACAGAATCCCTCAAGAGACCCAGTACTTC
v_gene: TRBV3-1
j_gene: TRBJ2-5
d_gene: -
abundance: few

CDR3aa: CASRQEGDYNEQFF
CDR3nt: TGTGCCAGCAGACAAGAGGGGGATTACAATGAGCAGTTCTTC
v_gene: TRBV6-2/TRBV6-3
j_gene: TRBJ2-1
d_gene: -
abundance: many

CDR3aa: CASSLQGGDNEQFF
CDR3nt: TGTGCCAGCAGCCTACAGGGGGGAGACAATGAGCAGTTCTTC
v_gene: TRBV7-2
j_gene: TRBJ2-1
d_gene: TRBD1
abundance: many

CDR3aa: CASSLEGRSIQYF
CDR3nt: TGTGCCAGCAGCTTAGAGGGTCGGAGCATTCAGTACTTC
v_gene: TRBV7-2
j_gene: TRBJ2-4
d_gene: -
abundance: few

CDR3aa: CASSLLVSGTGELFF
CDR3nt: TGTGCCAGCAGCTTACTCGTTTCCGGCACCGGGGAGCTGTTTTTT
v_gene: TRBV11-2
j_gene: TRBJ2-2
d_gene: -
abundance: many

CDR3aa: CASSPGGDLAKNIQYF
CDR3nt: TGTGCCAGCAGCCCCGGGGGGGACCTAGCCAAAAACATTCAGTACTTC
v_gene: TRBV5-4
j_gene: TRBJ2-4
d_gene: TRBD2
abundance: few

CDR3aa: CAWSSGSSRLETQYF
CDR3nt: TGTGCCTGGAGCTCGGGGTCATCAAGGCTGGAGACCCAGTACTTC
v_gene: TRBV30
j_gene: TRBJ2-5
d_gene: -
abundance: few

CDR3aa: CASSSRQGANEQFF
CDR3nt: TGTGCCAGCAGCTCCCGACAGGGGGCCAATGAGCAGTTCTTC
v_gene: TRBV7-9
j_gene: TRBJ2-1
d_gene: TRBD1
abundance: -

CDR3aa: CASIGAANYGYTF
CDR3nt: TGTGCCAGCATTGGGGCAGCCAACTATGGCTACACCTTC
v_gene: TRBV11-2
j_gene: TRBJ1-2
d_gene: -
abundance: -

CDR3aa: CASSQAVNYGYTF
CDR3nt: TGCGCCAGCAGCCAAGCGGTGAACTATGGCTACACCTTC
v_gene: TRBV5-1
j_gene: TRBJ1-2
d_gene: -
abundance: many

CDR3aa: CASSPASPPNTEAFF
CDR3nt: TGTGCCAGCAGCCCAGCCAGTCCACCGAACACTGAAGCTTTCTTT
v_gene: TRBV6-2/TRBV6-3
j_gene: TRBJ1-1
d_gene: -
abundance: -

CDR3aa: CASSLSSGRTDTQYF
CDR3nt: TGTGCCAGCAGTTTATCTAGCGGGAGAACAGATACGCAGTATTTT
v_gene: TRBV12-3/TRBV12-4
j_gene: TRBJ2-3
d_gene: TRBD2
abundance: -

CDR3aa: CASSSAAGVATGELFF
CDR3nt: TGTGCCAGCAGTTCGGCCGCAGGGGTGGCCACCGGGGAGCTGTTTTTT
v_gene: TRBV27
j_gene: TRBJ2-2
d_gene: -
abundance: few

CDR3aa: CASSAGQRNYGYTF
CDR3nt: TGTGCCAGCAGCGCGGGACAGAGAAACTATGGCTACACCTTC
v_gene: TRBV6-5
j_gene: TRBJ1-2
d_gene: TRBD1
abundance: -